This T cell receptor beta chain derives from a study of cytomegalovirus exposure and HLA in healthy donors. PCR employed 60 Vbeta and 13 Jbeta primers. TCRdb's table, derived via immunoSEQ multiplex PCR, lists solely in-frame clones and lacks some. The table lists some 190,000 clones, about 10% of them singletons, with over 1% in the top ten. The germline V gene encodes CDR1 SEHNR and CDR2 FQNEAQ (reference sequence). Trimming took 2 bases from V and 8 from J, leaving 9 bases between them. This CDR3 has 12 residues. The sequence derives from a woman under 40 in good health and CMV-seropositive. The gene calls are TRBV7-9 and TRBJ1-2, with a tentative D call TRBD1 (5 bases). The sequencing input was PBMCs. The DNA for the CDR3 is TGTGCCAGCAGCTTAAGTTCAGGGGGCTACACCTTC. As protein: CASSLSSGGYTF.